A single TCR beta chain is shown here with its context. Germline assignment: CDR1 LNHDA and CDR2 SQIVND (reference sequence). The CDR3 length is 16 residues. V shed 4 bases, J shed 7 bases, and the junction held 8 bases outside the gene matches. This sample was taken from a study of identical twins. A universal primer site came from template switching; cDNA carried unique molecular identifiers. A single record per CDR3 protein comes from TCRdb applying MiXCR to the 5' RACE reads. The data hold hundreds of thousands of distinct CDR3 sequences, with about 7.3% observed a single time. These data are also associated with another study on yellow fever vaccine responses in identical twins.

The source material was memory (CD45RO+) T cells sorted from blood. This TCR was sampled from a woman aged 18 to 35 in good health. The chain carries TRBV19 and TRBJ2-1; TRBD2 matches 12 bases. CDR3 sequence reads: CASSTKGLAGRNEQFF. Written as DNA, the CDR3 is TGTGCCAGTAGTACCAAGGGACTAGCGGGTCGGAATGAGCAGTTCTTC. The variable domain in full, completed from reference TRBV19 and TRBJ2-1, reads DGGITQSPKYLFRKEGQNVTLSCEQNLNHDAMYWYRQDPGQGLRLIYYSQIVNDFQKGDIAEGYSVSREKKESFPLTVTSAQKNPTAFYLCASSTKGLAGRNEQFFGPGTRLTVL.